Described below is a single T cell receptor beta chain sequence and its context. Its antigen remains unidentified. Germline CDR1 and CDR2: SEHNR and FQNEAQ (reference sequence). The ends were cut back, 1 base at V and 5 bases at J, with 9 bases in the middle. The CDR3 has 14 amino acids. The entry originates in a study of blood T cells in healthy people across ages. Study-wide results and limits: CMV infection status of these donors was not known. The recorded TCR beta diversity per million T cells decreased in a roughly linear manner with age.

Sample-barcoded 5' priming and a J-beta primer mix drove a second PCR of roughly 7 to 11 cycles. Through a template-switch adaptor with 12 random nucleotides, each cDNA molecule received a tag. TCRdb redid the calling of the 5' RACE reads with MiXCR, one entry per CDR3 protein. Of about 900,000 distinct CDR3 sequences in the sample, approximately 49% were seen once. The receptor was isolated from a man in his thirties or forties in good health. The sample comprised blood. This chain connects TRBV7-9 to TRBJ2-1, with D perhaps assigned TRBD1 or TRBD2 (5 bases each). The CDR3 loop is CASSLEGRNNEQFF. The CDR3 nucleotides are TGTGCCAGCAGCTTAGAGGGACGGAACAATGAGCAGTTCTTC.